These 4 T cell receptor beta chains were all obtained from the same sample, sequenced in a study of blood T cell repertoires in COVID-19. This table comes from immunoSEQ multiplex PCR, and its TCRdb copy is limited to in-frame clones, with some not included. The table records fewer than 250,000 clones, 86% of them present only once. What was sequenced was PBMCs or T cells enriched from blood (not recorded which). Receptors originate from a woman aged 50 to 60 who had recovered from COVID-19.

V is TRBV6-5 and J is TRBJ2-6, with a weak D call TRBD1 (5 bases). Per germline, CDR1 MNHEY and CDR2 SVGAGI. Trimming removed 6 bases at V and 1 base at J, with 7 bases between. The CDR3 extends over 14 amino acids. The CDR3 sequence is CASSRESGANVLTF. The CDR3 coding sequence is TGTGCCAGCAGCAGGGAATCTGGGGCCAACGTCCTGACTTTC.

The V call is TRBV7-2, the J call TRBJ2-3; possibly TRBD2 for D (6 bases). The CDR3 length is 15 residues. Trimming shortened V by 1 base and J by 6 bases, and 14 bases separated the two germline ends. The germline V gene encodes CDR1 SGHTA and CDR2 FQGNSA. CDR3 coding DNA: TGTGCCAGCAGCTTAGACGGGAGCGGTCCGGATACGCAGTATTTT. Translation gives CASSLDGSGPDTQYF.

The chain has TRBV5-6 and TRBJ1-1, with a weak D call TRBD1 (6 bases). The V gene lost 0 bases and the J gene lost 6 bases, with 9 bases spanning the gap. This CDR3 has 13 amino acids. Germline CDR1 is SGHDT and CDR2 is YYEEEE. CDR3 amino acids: CASSLDRVAEAFF. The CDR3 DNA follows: TGTGCCAGCAGCTTGGACAGGGTTGCTGAAGCTTTCTTT.

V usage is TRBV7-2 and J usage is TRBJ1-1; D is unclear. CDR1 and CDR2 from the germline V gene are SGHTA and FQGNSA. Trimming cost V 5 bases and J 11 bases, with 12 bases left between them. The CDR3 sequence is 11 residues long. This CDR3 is CASSVGGSAFF. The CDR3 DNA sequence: TGTGCCAGCAGCGTTGGAGGGAGTGCTTTCTTT.